Listed here is a single TCR beta chain. Its antigen is currently unknown. The sample belongs to a study of T-cell reconstitution after alpha-beta-depleted transplantation in children. Study-wide findings and caveats: Approximately two months post-transplant, alpha-beta T cells reportedly originated from several hundred expanded graft clones. T cells produced anew were the main source of T-cell counts and diversity one year after transplant.

Unique molecular identifiers were incorporated into the prepared TCRbeta library. One entry per CDR3 protein results from TCRdb running MiXCR on the PCR reads. The sample shows 45,000 to 60,000 distinct CDR3 sequences, 40% to 60% of them seen only once. The clonotype comes from a boy younger than two with SCID, due to receive a stem cell transplant. The material was peripheral blood, obtained before TCRalphabeta/CD19-depleted stem cell transplant.

The CDR3 spells CASSPVGLTMNTEAFF. CDR3 nucleotides: TGCGCCAGCAGCCCGGTGGGTCTTACCATGAACACTGAAGCTTTCTTT. V and J are TRBV4-1 and TRBJ1-1; D is unresolved. The V gene's germline CDR1 is MGHRA and CDR2 YSYEKL. Trimming took 4 bases from V and 0 from J, leaving 15 bases between them. This CDR3 has 16 amino acids.